A selection of T cell receptor beta chains follows, all from one sample in a study of tumor-infiltrating lymphocytes in primary liver carcinoma. TCRdb itself ran the multiplex PCR reads through MiXCR, one entry per CDR3 protein. This sample has about 200,000 distinct CDR3 sequences, with almost 65% found just once. Material for sequencing was peripheral blood. The receptors derive from a woman aged 60-70 years with primary liver carcinoma and hepatitis B virus infection. Each CDR3 is given with its conserved first and last residue.

V gene	J gene	CDR3 protein
TRBV12-3/TRBV12-4	TRBJ1-3	CASSLSGGGNTIYF
TRBV10-1	TRBJ2-3	CTSSEGGEGARADTQYF
TRBV6-1	TRBJ2-2	CASSAFGTGELFF
TRBV6-5	TRBJ1-2	CASSYQPGAKMGYTF
TRBV29-1	TRBJ1-2	CSVDIGVRGYGYTF
TRBV2	TRBJ2-5	CASSSSNWAETQYF
TRBV10-1	TRBJ2-3	CASSGLAGGTDTQYF
TRBV11-1	TRBJ2-1	CASSLPLFSGSTSEQFF
TRBV11-3	TRBJ2-3	CASIVGGYTDTQYF
TRBV5-1	TRBJ1-2	CASSLEHGGSYGYTF
TRBV6-6	TRBJ2-5	CASRPDLGGGKETQYF
TRBV30	TRBJ1-4	CAWSSGTGYEKLFF
TRBV5-1	TRBJ1-1	CASSLDAMVGTEAFF
TRBV5-1	TRBJ2-2	CASSFQTSGISGELFF
TRBV5-1	TRBJ2-1	CASSSHSGSGNEQFF
TRBV28	TRBJ2-6	CASGTGGSGANALTF
TRBV6-5	TRBJ1-5	CASSFSWDGWQPQHF
TRBV18	TRBJ2-4	CASSHLAVTVAENIQYF
TRBV11-2	TRBJ2-7	CASSETGTNGYEQYF
TRBV11-2	TRBJ2-2	CASTVLAGSTGELLF
TRBV7-8	TRBJ2-5	CASSFRQGPSEAQYF
TRBV5-4	TRBJ2-3	CASSPGLAADTQYF
TRBV5-5	TRBJ1-5	CASSLWVSNQPQHF
TRBV6-5	TRBJ2-5	CATRQETQYF
TRBV28	TRBJ2-7	CASRPGISFYEQYF
TRBV28	TRBJ2-7	CASSPNSGRPQYF
TRBV5-4	TRBJ2-7	CASSGSGTTGPLGEQYF
TRBV11-2	TRBJ2-3	CASSLIGSRRNTPYF
TRBV30	TRBJ1-2	CAWTNFLTRGKNYGYTF
TRBV30	TRBJ1-2	CAWSVKPSYGYTF
TRBV11-2	TRBJ2-7	CANSKTVYGQYF
TRBV7-9	TRBJ1-2	CASSESGTTKIYGYTF
TRBV6-1	TRBJ2-5	CASSEAPSGAQETQYF
TRBV11-2	TRBJ2-2	CATSLRLAGDSGELFF
TRBV6-6	TRBJ1-1	CASIGIDTEAFF
TRBV4-2	TRBJ2-3	CASNQGPGQITDTQYF
TRBV11-1	TRBJ2-1	CASSFSGPLDNEEFF
TRBV11-3	TRBJ2-2	CASTGGCGRSSTGELFF
TRBV4-1	TRBJ2-1	CASSRVGRGLYNERFF
TRBV12-3/TRBV12-4	TRBJ2-3	CANSSTLARHTDTQYF
TRBV11-2	TRBJ2-3	CASSSPLADMQYF
TRBV5-6	TRBJ2-1	CASSLGDRAYNEQFF
TRBV11-3	TRBJ2-1	CASSLPAGDYDEQFF
TRBV6-5	TRBJ1-6	CASSQSVGDGSNRPLHF
TRBV28	TRBJ2-7	CVSSLIMVPYEQYF
TRBV5-1	TRBJ2-1	CASSLGTGSYNEQFF
TRBV9	TRBJ2-2	CASSAEGTLNGELFF
TRBV6-5	TRBJ2-7	CAGSYSRLTGGQYF